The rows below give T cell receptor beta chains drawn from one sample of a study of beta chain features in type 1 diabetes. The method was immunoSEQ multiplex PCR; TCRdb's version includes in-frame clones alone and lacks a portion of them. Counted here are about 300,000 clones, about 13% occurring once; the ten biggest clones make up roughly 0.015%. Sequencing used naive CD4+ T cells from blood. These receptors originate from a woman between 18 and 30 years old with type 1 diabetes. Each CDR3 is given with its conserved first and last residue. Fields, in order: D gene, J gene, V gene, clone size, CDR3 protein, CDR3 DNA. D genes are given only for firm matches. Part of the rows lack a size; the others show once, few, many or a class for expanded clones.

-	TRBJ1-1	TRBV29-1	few	CSVAFPGFRVTEAFF	TGCAGCGTAGCTTTCCCGGGTTTCCGGGTCACTGAAGCTTTCTTT
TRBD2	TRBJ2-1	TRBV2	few	CASSDPLPSSGEQFF	TGTGCCAGCAGTGACCCGCTTCCGTCTAGCGGCGAGCAGTTCTTC
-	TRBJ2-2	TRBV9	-	CASSVTGVGGAGELFF	TGTGCCAGCAGCGTCACGGGGGTCGGGGGAGCCGGGGAGCTGTTTTTT
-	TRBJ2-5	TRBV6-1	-	CASNPGIGETQYF	TGTGCCAGCAATCCGGGGATCGGCGAGACCCAGTACTTC
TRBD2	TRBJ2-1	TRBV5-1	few	CASSPSGSSYNEQFF	TGCGCCAGCAGCCCTAGCGGGAGCTCCTACAATGAGCAGTTCTTC
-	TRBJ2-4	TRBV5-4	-	CASSFRVSWAPAKNIQYF	TGTGCCAGCAGCTTCAGAGTTTCATGGGCTCCAGCCAAAAACATTCAGTACTTC
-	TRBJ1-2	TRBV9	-	CASSVGGPAYGYTF	TGTGCCAGCAGCGTGGGGGGGCCGGCCTATGGCTACACCTTC
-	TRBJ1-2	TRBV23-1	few	CASSLRPDRNPDGDYGYTF	TGCGCCAGCAGCCTTCGACCCGACAGGAATCCTGACGGGGACTATGGCTACACCTTC
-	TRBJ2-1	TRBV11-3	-	CASSRVPGGNEQFF	TGTGCCAGCAGCCGAGTGCCCGGGGGCAATGAGCAGTTCTTC
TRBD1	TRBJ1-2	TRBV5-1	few	CASSFPPGTGVDGYTF	TGCGCCAGCAGCTTTCCGCCTGGGACAGGGGTAGATGGCTACACCTTC
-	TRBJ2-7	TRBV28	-	CATKLDSSYEQYF	TGTGCCACCAAACTGGACAGCTCCTACGAGCAGTACTTC
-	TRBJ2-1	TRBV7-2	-	CASSTRTISNNEQFF	TGTGCCAGCAGCACCCGGACTATTTCCAACAATGAGCAGTTCTTC
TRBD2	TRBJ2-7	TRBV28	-	CASNVQREAEQYF	TGTGCCAGCAATGTTCAGCGGGAGGCCGAGCAGTACTTC
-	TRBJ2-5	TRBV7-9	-	CASSPGETQYF	TGTGCCAGCAGCCCGGGAGAGACCCAGTACTTC
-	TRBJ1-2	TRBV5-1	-	CASSGQNYGYTF	TGCGCCAGCAGCGGGCAGAACTATGGCTACACCTTC
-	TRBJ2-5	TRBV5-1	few	CASSIQTGAETQYF	TGCGCCAGCAGCATACAGACAGGCGCGGAGACCCAGTACTTC
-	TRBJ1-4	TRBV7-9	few	CASSLDRAEKLFF	TGTGCCAGCAGCTTAGACAGGGCTGAAAAACTGTTTTTT
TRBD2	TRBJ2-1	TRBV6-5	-	CASSERERYNEQFF	TGTGCCAGCAGCGAGCGGGAGCGGTACAATGAGCAGTTCTTC
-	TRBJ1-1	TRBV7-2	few	CASRTDMNTEAFF	TGTGCCAGCAGGACAGACATGAACACTGAAGCTTTCTTT
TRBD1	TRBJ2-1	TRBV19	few	CASSITGGSYNEQFF	TGTGCCAGTAGTATTACAGGGGGTTCCTACAATGAGCAGTTCTTC
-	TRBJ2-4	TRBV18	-	CASSSAKGFDIQYF	TGTGCCAGCTCCTCCGCCAAGGGGTTCGACATTCAGTACTTC
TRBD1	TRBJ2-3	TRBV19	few	CASSMFPGQGSTDTQYF	TGTGCCAGTAGTATGTTCCCCGGACAGGGGAGCACAGATACGCAGTATTTT
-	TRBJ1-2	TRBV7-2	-	CASSSRGGDTGYTF	TGTGCCAGCAGCTCTAGGGGGGGGGATACGGGCTACACCTTC
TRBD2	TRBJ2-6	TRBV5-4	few	CASSPTGGDTGANVLTF	TGTGCCAGCAGCCCGACCGGGGGGGATACTGGGGCCAACGTCCTGACTTTC
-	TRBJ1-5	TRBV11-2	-	CASSLGSARSNQPQHF	TGTGCCAGCAGCTTAGGTTCAGCTAGGAGCAATCAGCCCCAGCATTTT